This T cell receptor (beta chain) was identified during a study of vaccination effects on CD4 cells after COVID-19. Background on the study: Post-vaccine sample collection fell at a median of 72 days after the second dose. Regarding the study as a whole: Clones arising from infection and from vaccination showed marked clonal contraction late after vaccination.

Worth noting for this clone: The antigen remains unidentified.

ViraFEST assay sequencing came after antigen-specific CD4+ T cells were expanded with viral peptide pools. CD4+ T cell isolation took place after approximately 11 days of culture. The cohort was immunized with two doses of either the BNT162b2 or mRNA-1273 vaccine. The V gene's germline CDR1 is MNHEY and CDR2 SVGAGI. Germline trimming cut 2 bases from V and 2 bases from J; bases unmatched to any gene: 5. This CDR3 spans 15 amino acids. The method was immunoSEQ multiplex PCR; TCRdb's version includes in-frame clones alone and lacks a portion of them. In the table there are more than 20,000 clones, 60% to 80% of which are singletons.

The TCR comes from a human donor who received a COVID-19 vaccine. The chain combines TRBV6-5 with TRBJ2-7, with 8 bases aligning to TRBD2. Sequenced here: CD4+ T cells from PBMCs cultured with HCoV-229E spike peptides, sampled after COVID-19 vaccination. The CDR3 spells CASSYSGLAAYEQYF. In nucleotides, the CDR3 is TGTGCCAGCAGTTACAGTGGACTAGCAGCCTACGAGCAGTACTTC.